Listed here are 29 T cell receptor beta chains from one sample, sequenced in a study of blood T cell repertoires in COVID-19. Clones were read by immunoSEQ multiplex PCR, and TCRdb kept only the in-frame ones, dropping some. The table records around 130,000 clones, around 85% of them present only once. Material: peripheral blood. The receptor set was obtained from an elderly woman with acute or convalescent COVID-19.

This clone turned up a few times. The V gene is TRBV12-3 or TRBV12-4, the J gene TRBJ1-6; D perhaps matches TRBD1 (5 bases). The CDR3 is 13 residues long. V was pared by 7 bases and J by 7 bases, with 11 bases between. CDR3 nucleotides: TGTGCCAGCACCTGGGGGGGGAATTCACCCCTCCACTTT. It translates to CASTWGGNSPLHF.

This clone was observed a single time. The V and J genes are TRBV4-1 and TRBJ2-1, with 7 bases fitting TRBD2. This CDR3 has 16 amino acids. V shed 1 base, J shed 0 bases, and the junction held 3 bases outside the gene matches. Looked up from germline, CDR1 is MGHRA and CDR2 is YSYEKL. The CDR3 sequence is CASSQGGGSSYNEQFF. The CDR3 DNA reads TGCGCCAGCAGCCAAGGGGGGGGTAGCTCCTACAATGAGCAGTTCTTC.

The chain recombines TRBV15 with TRBJ2-2; D possibly corresponds to TRBD2 (5 bases). The CDR3 is made up of 14 amino acids. The ends were cut back, 6 bases at V and 3 bases at J, with 11 bases in the middle. Germline CDR1 is LNHNV and CDR2 is YYDKDF (reference sequence). Here the CDR3 reads CATREGPYTGELFF. CDR3 DNA: TGTGCCACCAGAGAGGGCCCATACACCGGGGAGCTGTTTTTT.

The sample holds one count of this clone. The chain couples TRBV2 to TRBJ1-6; TRBD1 might be the D (5 bases). The ends were cut back, 11 bases at V and 3 bases at J, with 11 bases in the middle. The CDR3 extends over 13 amino acids. Germline V CDR1 and CDR2: SNHLY, FYNNEI. CDR3 in amino acids: CAAQTDYNSPLHF. The DNA of the CDR3 is TGTGCCGCCCAGACAGACTATAATTCACCCCTCCACTTT.

The chain carries TRBV3-1 (or the pseudogene TRBV3-2) and TRBJ2-5; TRBD2 matches at 8 bases. The germline V gene has CDR1 LGHDT and CDR2 YNNKEL (reference sequence). This CDR3 contains 16 residues. Trimming at V came to 6 bases and at J to 1 base, leaving 10 bases not matched to a gene. The CDR3 loop is CASSPRGAGAQETQYF. For the CDR3, the DNA is TGTGCCAGCAGTCCACGTGGAGCGGGGGCCCAAGAGACCCAGTACTTC.

V and J are TRBV15 and TRBJ1-6; D not resolved. Per the germline V gene, CDR1 is LNHNV and CDR2 is YYDKDF (reference sequence). Trimming stripped 2 bases from V and 9 bases from J, with 14 bases between. CDR3 length: 15 residues. CDR3 in amino acids: CATSRTREWVSPLHF. CDR3 nucleotides: TGTGCCACCAGCAGAACGCGGGAGTGGGTTTCACCCCTCCACTTT.

Only a few counts were recorded for this clone. J is TRBJ2-7 and V is TRBV19; 9 bases fit TRBD2. V dropped 4 bases and J dropped 4; count of bases not matched to a gene: 5. The germline CDR1 and CDR2 sequences are LNHDA and SQIVND (reference sequence). This CDR3 contains 14 residues. The CDR3 DNA reads as TGTGCCAGTAGTACACCGGGACTAGCTTACGAGCAGTACTTC. This translates into CASSTPGLAYEQYF.

The rearrangement joins TRBV15 to TRBJ1-2; 9 nucleotides line up with TRBD1. Germline CDR1 LNHNV, CDR2 YYDKDF (reference sequence). This CDR3 region has 14 residues. J lost 7 bases, V lost 1 base, and 4 bases had no gene match. CDR3 coding DNA: TGTGCCACCAGCAGAGGAGGGACAGGGAGTGGCTACACCTTC. Translated: CATSRGGTGSGYTF. The full variable domain, completed using reference TRBV15 and TRBJ1-2, is DAMVIQNPRYQVTQFGKPVTLSCSQTLNHNVMYWYQQKSSQAPKLLFHYYDKDFNNEADTPDNFQSRRPNTSFCFLDIRSPGLGDTAMYLCATSRGGTGSGYTFGSGTRLTVV.

A word on this clone: This specimen includes other DNA sequences encoding the same CDR3. J is TRBJ2-5 and V is TRBV19; 8 nucleotides match TRBD1. V lost 3 bases and J lost 4; bases outside the gene matches: 1. This CDR3 contains 13 residues. Germline CDR1 is LNHDA and CDR2 is SQIVND (reference sequence). CDR3 sequence (DNA): TGTGCCAGTAGTATTGACAGGGGAGAGACCCAGTACTTC. Amino acid sequence: CASSIDRGETQYF.

The chain has TRBV2 and TRBJ2-6, with D maybe TRBD1 (6 bases). CDR3 length: 15 residues. CDR1 SNHLY and CDR2 FYNNEI come from the germline V gene. Between the trimmed V and J ends, which lost 2 bases and 4 bases, there was a span of 9 bases. DNA for the CDR3: TGTGCCAGCAGTGAACAGGGGATCGGGGCCAACGTCCTGACTTTC. Residues: CASSEQGIGANVLTF.

CDR3 nucleotide sequence: TGCAGCGTTGACCTTCCCCCGGGGGCCGGGGAGCTGTTTTTT. This translates into CSVDLPPGAGELFF. The chain uses TRBV29-1 and TRBJ2-2; tentatively, D is TRBD2 (6 bases). The CDR3 is 14 residues long. Between the trimmed V and J ends, which lost 3 bases and 6 bases, there was a span of 14 bases. Germline V gives CDR1 SQVTM, CDR2 ANQGSEA.

This clone was counted a few times. The J gene is TRBJ2-1, the V gene TRBV15, with 9 bases that match TRBD2. Trimming at V came to 5 bases and at J to 2 bases, leaving 4 bases not matched to a gene. CDR3 length: 15 residues. CDR1 is LNHNV and CDR2 is YYDKDF in the germline V gene (reference sequence). The CDR3 loop reads CATSGGRATYNEQFF. CDR3 DNA: TGTGCCACCAGCGGCGGGAGGGCAACCTACAATGAGCAGTTCTTC.

J is TRBJ2-3 and V is TRBV9; TRBD1 might be the D (5 bases). Germline lookup yields CDR1 SGDLS and CDR2 YYNGEE. The CDR3 is 15 amino acids. V lost 0 bases to trimming and J lost 4 bases, with 12 bases between them. The CDR3 nucleotides read TGTGCCAGCAGCGTAGGGGGCAGGGTGCCAGATACGCAGTATTTT. The encoded protein is CASSVGGRVPDTQYF.

The V and J genes are TRBV7-9 and TRBJ2-1, with 8 bases aligning to TRBD1. There are 16 residues in the CDR3. Unmatched junction bases numbered 8, after V lost 0 bases and J lost 7 bases. Looked up from germline, CDR1 is SEHNR and CDR2 is FQNEAQ (reference sequence). The CDR3: CASSLAGQGARNEQFF. For the CDR3, the DNA is TGTGCCAGCAGCTTAGCGGGGCAGGGGGCGCGGAATGAGCAGTTCTTC.

This chain connects TRBV6-2 or TRBV6-3 to TRBJ2-5, with D tentatively TRBD2 (6 bases). There are 15 residues in the CDR3. Trimming stripped 6 bases from V and 0 bases from J, with 14 bases between. Germline assignment: CDR1 MNHEY and CDR2 SVGEGT. CDR3 in amino acids: CASSPGLLYQETQYF. The CDR3, as DNA: TGTGCCAGCAGCCCGGGACTCCTGTACCAAGAGACCCAGTACTTC.

The J gene is TRBJ2-5, the V gene TRBV6-2 or TRBV6-3, with D possibly being TRBD1 (6 bases). Germline CDR1 and CDR2: MNHEY and SVGEGT. The CDR3 has 16 amino acids. V lost 7 bases and J lost 3, with 21 bases in between. CDR3 region: CASTPVVGTLKETQYF. In nucleotides, the CDR3 is TGTGCCAGCACCCCGGTGGTCGGGACACTCAAAGAGACCCAGTACTTC.

The chain employs TRBV7-2 and TRBJ2-4, with 7 bases that match TRBD2. The CDR3 length is 16 residues. The V segment lost 5 bases and the J segment 5 bases; nucleotides outside the gene matches: 12. Germline lookup yields CDR1 SGHTA and CDR2 FQGNSA. This chain's CDR3 is CASSHGASGPQNIQYF. For the CDR3, the DNA is TGTGCCAGCAGCCACGGGGCTAGCGGCCCCCAAAACATTCAGTACTTC.

The rearrangement uses TRBV5-1 and TRBJ2-7, with 9 bases matching TRBD2. The germline gives CDR1 SGHRS, CDR2 YFSETQ. This CDR3 comprises 14 residues. V lost 1 base to trimming and J lost 4 bases; unmatched junction nucleotides: 3. The CDR3 sequence is CASSLSGLAYEQYF. The DNA of the CDR3 is TGCGCCAGCAGCTTGTCGGGACTAGCTTACGAGCAGTACTTC.

The chain recombines TRBV7-9 with TRBJ1-3, with unresolved D. Germline assignment: CDR1 SEHNR and CDR2 FQNEAQ (reference sequence). Trimming stripped 3 bases from V and 4 bases from J, with 10 bases between. The CDR3 consists of 14 residues. CDR3 residues: CASSLASGGNTIYF. The CDR3, as DNA: TGTGCCAGCAGCTTGGCCTCGGGAGGAAACACCATATATTTT.

The chain employs TRBV29-1 and TRBJ2-7; D is uncertain. Germline V gene data show CDR1 as SQVTM and CDR2 as ANQGSEA. The CDR3 covers 12 residues. Trimming cost V 4 bases and J 4 bases, with 11 bases left between them. The chain's CDR3 is CSVVGQAYEQYF. CDR3 bases: TGCAGCGTTGTTGGGCAGGCTTACGAGCAGTACTTC.

The rearrangement links TRBV27 to TRBJ2-7; 7 nucleotides line up with TRBD2. Germline V gene data show CDR1 as MNHEY and CDR2 as SMNVEV (reference sequence). Germline trimming cut 6 bases from V and 6 bases from J; bases unmatched to any gene: 14. The CDR3 is made up of 15 amino acids. CDR3 in DNA: TGTGCCAGCAGGGAGACAGCGGGGAGTCGTGCCGAGCAGTACTTC. Amino acids: CASRETAGSRAEQYF.

The chain has TRBV5-1 and TRBJ2-7, with a weak D call TRBD2 (7 bases). Trimming shortened V by 4 bases and J by 1 base, and 15 bases separated the two germline ends. This CDR3 region has 15 residues. The germline V gene encodes CDR1 SGHRS and CDR2 YFSETQ. Here the CDR3 DNA reads TGCGCCAGCAGCCCCGGAGGGGGGGGGTCCTACGAGCAGTACTTC. This sequence encodes CASSPGGGGSYEQYF.

The V call is TRBV18, the J call TRBJ2-7; 14 bases match TRBD2. The CDR3 spans 15 residues. CDR1 is KGHSH, CDR2 LQKENI, per germline. V trimming: 6 bases; J trimming: 5 bases; junction bases outside the gene matches: 6. CDR3 loop: CASSPGLAGGHEQYF. The CDR3 DNA reads as TGTGCCAGCTCCCCCGGACTAGCGGGAGGCCACGAGCAGTACTTC.

The rearrangement links TRBV5-4 to TRBJ1-2; 7 bases map to TRBD1. Germline V gene sequence: CDR1 SGHNT, CDR2 YYREEE (reference sequence). The V gene end was trimmed by 2 bases and the J gene end by 2 bases; junction bases not matched to a gene: 3. CDR3 length: 14 amino acids. CDR3 nucleotide sequence: TGTGCCAGCAGCTTTGAGACAGGGAACTATGGCTACACCTTC. It yields the protein CASSFETGNYGYTF.

The chain has TRBV7-2 and TRBJ1-2, with a weak D call TRBD1 (5 bases). This CDR3 region has 16 residues. CDR1 SGHTA and CDR2 FQGNSA come from the germline V gene. The V and J ends lost 1 base and 8 bases respectively, with 20 bases between them. The CDR3 reads CASSLDFPGRTRGYTF. The CDR3 DNA is TGTGCCAGCAGCTTAGATTTCCCAGGGAGGACAAGAGGCTACACCTTC.

J is TRBJ1-3 and V is TRBV9, with 9 bases aligning to TRBD1. Per the germline V gene, CDR1 is SGDLS and CDR2 is YYNGEE. Germline trimming cut 4 bases from V and 3 bases from J; bases unmatched to any gene: 5. This CDR3 has 15 residues. For the CDR3, the DNA is TGTGCCAGCAGCTTGACAGGGGGTGGTGGAAACACCATATATTTT. Protein: CASSLTGGGGNTIYF.

The chain has TRBV9 and TRBJ2-3, with D perhaps matching TRBD2 (6 bases). From germline, CDR1 is SGDLS and CDR2 YYNGEE. V lost 4 bases to trimming and J lost 5 bases, with 17 bases between them. The CDR3 totals 15 residues. This CDR3 is CASSFGGQSQDTQYF. CDR3 bases: TGTGCCAGCAGCTTTGGAGGGCAATCACAAGATACGCAGTATTTT.

V usage is TRBV5-4 and J usage is TRBJ2-7, with 8 bases lining up with TRBD1. Germline trimming cut 4 bases from V and 6 bases from J; bases unmatched to any gene: 3. The CDR3 has 12 residues. CDR1 is SGHNT and CDR2 is YYREEE in the germline V gene (reference sequence). CDR3 protein: CASSTGQGEQYF. The CDR3 coding sequence is TGTGCCAGCAGCACCGGACAGGGCGAGCAGTACTTC. The whole variable domain, remainder taken from reference TRBV5-4 and TRBJ2-7, is ETGVTQSPTHLIKTRGQQVTLRCSSQSGHNTVSWYQQALGQGPQFIFQYYREEENGRGNFPPRFSGLQFPNYSSELNVNALELDDSALYLCASSTGQGEQYFGPGTRLTVT.

V and J are TRBV7-6 and TRBJ1-5; TRBD1 might be the D (6 bases). Germline V gives CDR1 SGHVS, CDR2 FNYEAQ. CDR3 length: 15 amino acids. The V end was cut by 5 bases, the J end by 3 bases, with 14 bases between. The CDR3 coding sequence is TGTGCCAGCAGCGTAGAACAGGGTTTCAATCAGCCCCAGCATTTT. Protein sequence: CASSVEQGFNQPQHF.